The TCR beta chain described here comes from a study of CD8+ T cells in alopecia areata. Study at large: A regimen of oral tofacitinib, 5 to 10 mg twice daily, was given to treated patients. Study-wide results and limits: Affected scalp, especially in alopecia totalis/universalis, had a higher clonality than normal scalp did. Scalp clonality dropped significantly under tofacitinib, as did expanded CD8+ top-100 clones.

The treatment was: oral pan-JAK inhibitor, 5-10 mg twice daily. From PBMCs, CD4+ and CD8+ T cells were sorted. cDNA prepared by RNA extraction and subsequent reverse transcription served as the template for sequencing. Assay: immunoSEQ multiplex PCR; the TCRdb copy retains only in-frame clones and omits some. The sample lists 200,000 or so clones, under 40% seen once, with 0.4% to 0.55% in the top ten. A word on this clone: Its antigen is unidentified. This sequence may be a read error, since a much larger clone differs from it by one base.

Trimming pared 5 bases from V and 0 bases from J, leaving 7 bases between. Germline CDR1 is SGHAT and CDR2 is FQNNGV. The CDR3 is 13 residues long. This chain connects TRBV11-2 to TRBJ1-1, with unresolved D. This clonotype originated in a human donor with alopecia areata. The starting material was CD4+ T cells sorted from blood, obtained around week 34, from a patient treated with tofacitinib. This CDR3 reads CASSPYLNTEAFF. CDR3 in DNA: TGTGCCAGCAGCCCCTATTTGAACACTGAAGCTTTCTTT.